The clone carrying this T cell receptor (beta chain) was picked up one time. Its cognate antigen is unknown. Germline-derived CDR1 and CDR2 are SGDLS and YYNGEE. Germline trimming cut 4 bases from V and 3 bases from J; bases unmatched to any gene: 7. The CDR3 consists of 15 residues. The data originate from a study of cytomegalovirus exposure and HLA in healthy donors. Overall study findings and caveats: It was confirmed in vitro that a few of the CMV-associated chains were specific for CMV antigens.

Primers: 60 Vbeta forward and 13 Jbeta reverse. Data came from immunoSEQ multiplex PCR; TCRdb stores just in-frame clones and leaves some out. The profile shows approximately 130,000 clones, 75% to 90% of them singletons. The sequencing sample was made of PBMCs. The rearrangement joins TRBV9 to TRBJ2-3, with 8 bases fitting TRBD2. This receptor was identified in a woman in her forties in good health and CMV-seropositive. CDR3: CASSSGLGETDTQYF. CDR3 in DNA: TGTGCCAGCAGCTCGGGACTAGGCGAAACAGATACGCAGTATTTT.